The 10 T cell receptor beta chains reported below all come from one sample, sequenced in a study of cytomegalovirus exposure and HLA in healthy donors. PCR was performed using 60 Vbeta and 13 Jbeta primers. Measured with immunoSEQ multiplex PCR; TCRdb has only the in-frame clones, and not every one. The sample contains 120,000 to 150,000 clones, around four fifths of which appear only once. Sequencing was performed on PBMCs. The receptor set was obtained from a male donor in good health and CMV-seropositive.

The V gene is TRBV11-3, the J gene TRBJ2-1; D gene unclear. V was pared by 1 base and J by 8 bases, with 18 bases between. Germline-derived CDR1 and CDR2 are SGHNT and YENEEA. The CDR3 loop spans 16 amino acids. The CDR3 sequence: CASSLGGMKVLDEQFF. DNA of the CDR3: TGTGCCAGCAGCTTAGGAGGCATGAAGGTGCTCGATGAGCAGTTCTTC.

This clone was seen just once. The V and J genes are TRBV28 and TRBJ1-1, with TRBD1 identical over 7 bases. In germline, CDR1 is MDHEN, CDR2 SYDVKM. V lost 1 base to trimming and J lost 1 base; unmatched junction nucleotides: 9. This CDR3 contains 17 residues. CDR3 nucleotides: TGTGCCAGCAGTTTATTCCCGGATAGGGGGCGGAACACTGAAGCTTTCTTT. It translates to CASSLFPDRGRNTEAFF. The variable domain in full, completed from reference TRBV28 and TRBJ1-1, reads DVKVTQSSRYLVKRTGEKVFLECVQDMDHENMFWYRQDPGLGLRLIYFSYDVKMKEKGDIPEGYSVSREKKERFSLILESASTNQTSMYLCASSLFPDRGRNTEAFFGQGTRLTVV.

The CDR3 reads CASSYLAGGTHQETQYF. DNA for the CDR3: TGTGCCAGCAGCTACCTAGCGGGGGGTACCCACCAAGAGACCCAGTACTTC. This chain links TRBV5-6 with TRBJ2-5; 11 positions agree with TRBD2. Germline lookup yields CDR1 SGHDT and CDR2 YYEEEE. CDR3 length equals 17 residues. The V gene end was trimmed by 3 bases and the J gene end by 0 bases; junction bases not matched to a gene: 7.

The genes are TRBV18 and TRBJ1-4, with TRBD1 identical over 7 bases. This CDR3 is built from 14 residues. V gave up 3 bases and J gave up 8 bases; unmatched junction bases: 6. The germline V gene has CDR1 KGHSH and CDR2 LQKENI. The CDR3 loop reads CASSPEGAREKLFF. CDR3 DNA sequence: TGTGCCAGCTCACCTGAGGGGGCGCGAGAAAAACTGTTTTTT.

This clone was seen a single time. The gene calls are TRBV7-3 and TRBJ2-1; D gene unclear. The CDR3 has 15 amino acids. Germline loops: CDR1 SGHTA, CDR2 FQGTGA. The V gene lost 2 bases and the J gene lost 3 bases, with 11 bases spanning the gap. CDR3 DNA: TGTGCCAGCAGCTTAGGGCTGAATGACTACAATGAGCAGTTCTTC. Its translation is CASSLGLNDYNEQFF.

This chain links TRBV18 with TRBJ2-2, with 7 bases fitting TRBD2. The germline CDR1 and CDR2 sequences are KGHSH and LQKENI. This CDR3 contains 16 residues. Trimming took 0 bases from V and 1 from J; bases not matched to a gene: 2. CDR3 DNA: TGTGCCAGCTCACCACCGACGGGAGGGAACACCGGGGAGCTGTTTTTT. Encoded protein: CASSPPTGGNTGELFF.

This clone was seen a few times. The chain uses TRBV4-2 and TRBJ2-2, with TRBD2 matching over 9 bases. Trimming at V came to 1 base and at J to 9 bases, leaving 6 bases not matched to a gene. Germline CDR1 LGHNA, CDR2 YNFKEQ. This CDR3 has 15 amino acids. In DNA, the CDR3 is TGTGCCAGCAGCCAAGGGGCGGGGGGGCCTAGGGAGCTGTTTTTT. It is translated as CASSQGAGGPRELFF.

This clone was observed once. The rearrangement joins TRBV6-1 to TRBJ2-5; 15 bases are shared with TRBD2. From germline, CDR1 is MNHNS and CDR2 SASEGT. Trimming cost V 4 bases and J 5 bases; bases outside gene matches: 11. This CDR3 is built from 18 residues. The CDR3 spells CASSAPGLAGGEWETQYF. For the CDR3, the DNA is TGTGCCAGCAGTGCTCCGGGACTAGCGGGGGGAGAGTGGGAGACCCAGTACTTC.

This chain connects TRBV5-4 to TRBJ2-7; maybe TRBD1 (6 bases). The CDR3 runs 16 residues. The V gene lost 5 bases and the J gene lost 3 bases, with 21 bases spanning the gap. The germline V gene has CDR1 SGHNT and CDR2 YYREEE (reference sequence). The CDR3 DNA sequence: TGTGCCAGCAGTTCAACAGGGAGAGAGTTGGTCTACGAGCAGTACTTC. Translated: CASSSTGRELVYEQYF.

The chain has TRBV7-3 and TRBJ2-1; 8 bases are a match to TRBD2. V lost 3 bases to trimming and J lost 0 bases; unmatched junction nucleotides: 1. Germline values: CDR1 SGHTA, CDR2 FQGTGA. The CDR3 extends over 15 amino acids. The CDR3 loop reads CASSFSGNSYNEQFF. As DNA, the CDR3 is TGTGCCAGCAGCTTTAGCGGGAACTCCTACAATGAGCAGTTCTTC.